Listed below are T cell receptor beta chains from one sample, sequenced in a study of vaccination and CD4 T cells after COVID-19. Each CDR3 protein gets one entry after TCRdb re-called the PCR reads with MiXCR. Here the sample spans about 14,000 distinct CDR3 sequences, roughly 50% being singletons. The antigens of these receptors remain unknown. The sequenced sample consisted of CD4+ T cells from blood, cultured in vitro. Receptors originate from a human donor who had recovered from COVID-19. CDR3s include the opening cysteine and the closing phenylalanine or tryptophan. D genes are given only for firm matches. Size is omitted from some rows. Given values are once, few, many or a class for expanded clones.

>NA|TRBJ2-5|NA|TRBV24-1
TGTGCCACCAGTGATTCTTTCAGGGCAGGTGAGACCCAGTACTTC
CATSDSFRAGETQYF
>NA|TRBJ1-1|NA|TRBV20-1
TGCAGTGCTAGAGTTCTTGCGGCGGGCACTGAAGCTTTCTTT
CSARVLAAGTEAFF
>NA|TRBJ2-5|TRBD1|TRBV20-1
TGCAGTGCTGTACAGGGGTCCCAAGAGACCCAGTACTTC
CSAVQGSQETQYF
>few|TRBJ2-7|NA|TRBV6-5
TGTGCCAGCAGTTCTATTCTCTCCGAGCAGTACTTC
CASSSILSEQYF
>once|TRBJ2-3|NA|TRBV27
TGTGCCAGCAGCCCAAACCCGACAGTTAGCACAGATACGCAGTATTTT
CASSPNPTVSTDTQYF
>few|TRBJ1-1|NA|TRBV11-2
TGTGCCAGCAGCCCCGCGGGGGGCACTGAAGCTTTCTTT
CASSPAGGTEAFF
>NA|TRBJ1-4|NA|TRBV6-1
TGTGCCAGCAGTGAAGCGTGGGGACGGAATGAAAAACTGTTTTTT
CASSEAWGRNEKLFF
>NA|TRBJ1-1|TRBD1|TRBV5-4
TGTGCCAGCAGCTTGGGACAGGGGTTCGACACTGAAGCTTTCTTT
CASSLGQGFDTEAFF
>NA|TRBJ1-2|NA|TRBV27
TGTGCCAGCAGTTTAAGAACAGGGTTTAACTATGGCTACACCTTC
CASSLRTGFNYGYTF
>few|TRBJ1-1|NA|TRBV7-3
TGTGCCAGCAGCTCGTGGGGGGGCGCGGACACTGAAGCTTTCTTT
CASSSWGGADTEAFF
>few|TRBJ1-5|NA|TRBV6-1
TGTGCCAGCAGTCGGACGGACAGCAATCAGCCCCAGCATTTT
CASSRTDSNQPQHF
>few|TRBJ2-1|TRBD2|TRBV6-2/TRBV6-3
TGTGCCAGCAGCAGATCCGGACTAGCGGGAACGTACAATGAGCAGTTCTTC
CASSRSGLAGTYNEQFF
>large|TRBJ1-5|NA|TRBV6-2/TRBV6-3
TGTGCCAGCAGTAATCAGGAGTTTCAGCCCCAGCATTTT
CASSNQEFQPQHF
>NA|TRBJ2-7|NA|TRBV11-2
TGTGCCAGCAGCTCAAACCCCTACGAGCAGTACTTC
CASSSNPYEQYF
>NA|TRBJ1-6|NA|TRBV20-1
TGCAGTGCTAGGGCCGGGACATCTGGCTATTCACCCCTCCACTTT
CSARAGTSGYSPLHF
>NA|TRBJ2-7|TRBD2|TRBV7-2
TGTGCCAGCAGCTTTCTAGCGGGGTTTCGTTACGAGCAGTACTTC
CASSFLAGFRYEQYF
>NA|TRBJ1-2|NA|TRBV7-9
TGTGCCAGCAGCGCCCGGGAGGCCGGCTCAAGTGGCTACACCTTC
CASSAREAGSSGYTF
>NA|TRBJ1-6|NA|TRBV5-6
TGTGCCAGCAGCCCCAGGGTTTGGAATTCACCCCTCCACTTT
CASSPRVWNSPLHF
>NA|TRBJ1-6|NA|TRBV6-5
TGTGCCAGCAGTTACTCGATTGGAGCAGAGGGGCGTTCACCCCTCCACTTT
CASSYSIGAEGRSPLHF
>NA|TRBJ2-1|TRBD2|TRBV7-2
TGTGCCAGCACCTTATACGGACTAGAGGGTGAGCAGTTCTTC
CASTLYGLEGEQFF
>medium-sized|TRBJ1-2|TRBD1|TRBV19
TGTGCCAGCGCACAGGGGTCTTTTGGCTACACCTTC
CASAQGSFGYTF
>NA|TRBJ2-1|NA|TRBV7-6
TGTGCCAGCAGCCTGGGGAACAATGAGCAGTTCTTC
CASSLGNNEQFF
>NA|TRBJ1-2|NA|TRBV10-3
TGTGCCATCAGTGAGTCGGGAGGACGGACTAACTATGGCTACACCTTC
CAISESGGRTNYGYTF
>NA|TRBJ2-5|NA|TRBV28
TGTGCCAGCAGTTTAAGGCTAGCAAAGACCCAGTACTTC
CASSLRLAKTQYF